Each of the 20 T cell receptor beta chains below was sequenced from the same sample in a study of T cells in Graves' hyperthyroidism and ophthalmopathy. The TCR beta CDR3 regions underwent amplification using RNA transcripts as the source. Primed by the HTBI set, a first-round RT-PCR was run on the TCR CDR3. MiXCR, run by TCRdb on the multiplex PCR reads, gives a single entry per CDR3 protein. Of some 98,000 distinct CDR3 sequences in the sample, around 42% were seen once. Sequencing was performed on peripheral blood or thyroid tissue (not recorded which). All receptors derive from a woman aged 25 to 39 with Graves' hyperthyroidism.

The chain links TRBV20-1 to TRBJ2-5; 14 bases are a match to TRBD2. CDR1 and CDR2 from the germline V gene are DFQATT and SNEGSKA (reference sequence). The CDR3 extends over 16 amino acids. With 4 bases clipped from V and 4 bases from J, the junction kept 8 bases outside the gene matches. CDR3 sequence (DNA): TGCAGTGCTAACCCCGGGACTAGCGGGAGAGCAGAGACCCAGTACTTC. This translates into CSANPGTSGRAETQYF.

The rearrangement uses TRBV15 and TRBJ2-2; D uncertain. The germline CDR1 and CDR2 sequences are LNHNV and YYDKDF (reference sequence). The CDR3 is 13 residues long. The germline V and J ends were trimmed by 8 bases and 0 bases, with 7 bases remaining between them. The CDR3 reads CATSGANTGELFF. As DNA, the CDR3 is TGTGCCACCTCGGGCGCGAACACCGGGGAGCTGTTTTTT.

This clonotype has ten or more counts. This rearrangement joins TRBV6-6 to TRBJ1-2; D ambiguous. The V gene's germline CDR1 is MNHNY and CDR2 SVGAGI (reference sequence). The ends were cut back, 6 bases at V and 8 bases at J, with 22 bases in the middle. The CDR3 contains 15 residues. CDR3 DNA sequence: TGTGCCAGCAGACGATCTTTCGGGCTCCCCGGGGGCTACACCTTC. This translates into CASRRSFGLPGGYTF.

Comments on this clonotype: One junction end disagrees with the germline gene, perhaps due to a read error. This rearrangement joins TRBV2 to TRBJ1-5; perhaps TRBD1 as D (5 bases). The CDR3 covers 13 residues. The germline V gene encodes CDR1 SNHLY and CDR2 FYNNEI. As DNA, the CDR3 is TGTGCCAGCAGACGGGGCGACGATCAGCCCCAGCACTTT. Residues: CASRRGDDQPQHF. The full variable domain, its missing parts supplied by reference TRBV2 and TRBJ1-5, is EPEVTQTPSHQVTQMGQEVILRCVPISNHLYFYWYRQILGQKVEFLVSFYNNEISEKSEIFDDQFSVERPDGSNFTLKIRSTKLEDSAMYFCASRRGDDQPQHFGDGTRLSIL.

This chain connects TRBV6-5 to TRBJ1-4; D is unresolved. The V gene lost 5 bases and the J gene lost 4 bases, with 11 bases spanning the gap. CDR3 length: 14 amino acids. Germline V gene data show CDR1 as MNHEY and CDR2 as SVGAGI. CDR3 sequence: CASSTRRDNEKLFF. The CDR3 DNA reads TGTGCCAGCAGTACGCGAAGAGATAATGAAAAACTGTTTTTT.

With regard to this clonotype: This may be a read error: a much more frequent sequence differs by one nucleotide. Given the absence of the conserved phenylalanine or tryptophan at the CDR3 end, a read error is likely. V is TRBV28 and J is TRBJ1-4, with D hard to call. This CDR3 region has 13 residues. CDR1 is MDHEN, CDR2 SYDVKM, per germline. Trimming shortened V by 8 bases and J by 0 bases, and 7 bases separated the two germline ends. This CDR3 reads CASQIATNEKLFL. CDR3 DNA sequence: TGTGCCAGCCAGATAGCAACTAATGAAAAACTGTTTCTT.

This clonotype was seen repeatedly, ten times or more. This chain uses TRBV5-1 with TRBJ1-4, with 9 bases identical to TRBD1. The CDR3 consists of 14 residues. The ends lost 0 bases at V and 6 bases at J; junction bases unmatched: 0. CDR1 and CDR2 (germline): SGHRS, YFSETQ. The CDR3, as DNA: TGCGCCAGCAGCTTGGGGACAGGGGATGAAAAACTGTTTTTT. Translating gives CASSLGTGDEKLFF. Full variable domain (missing parts from reference TRBV5-1 and TRBJ1-4): KAGVTQTPRYLIKTRGQQVTLSCSPISGHRSVSWYQQTPGQGLQFLFEYFSETQRNKGNFPGRFSGRQFSNSRSEMNVSTLELGDSALYLCASSLGTGDEKLFFGSGTQLSVL.

At least ten counts were recorded for this clonotype. V is TRBV6-1 and J is TRBJ2-5; D may be TRBD1 (5 bases). This CDR3 comprises 12 residues. Deletions cut 11 bases from V and 0 bases from J, with 10 bases between. The germline V gene has CDR1 MNHNS and CDR2 SASEGT. DNA for the CDR3: TGTGCCTCAGACAGCTACCAAGAGACCCAGTACTTC. Translating it yields CASDSYQETQYF.

This clonotype was observed at least ten times. The rearrangement joins TRBV2 to TRBJ1-5; 8 bases are shared with TRBD1. Germline lookup yields CDR1 SNHLY and CDR2 FYNNEI. CDR3 size: 14 residues. Germline trimming cut 6 bases from V and 2 bases from J; bases unmatched to any gene: 3. The CDR3 loop is CASRAGQGNQPQHF. Written as DNA, the CDR3 is TGTGCCAGCAGGGCGGGACAGGGCAATCAGCCCCAGCATTTT. The full variable domain, in which reference TRBV2 and TRBJ1-5 provide the parts outside the CDR3, is EPEVTQTPSHQVTQMGQEVILRCVPISNHLYFYWYRQILGQKVEFLVSFYNNEISEKSEIFDDQFSVERPDGSNFTLKIRSTKLEDSAMYFCASRAGQGNQPQHFGDGTRLSIL.

Many counts were recorded for this clonotype. The chain has TRBV24-1 and TRBJ1-1, with D uncertain. Trimming removed 9 bases from V and 1 base from J, with 11 bases in between. Germline V gives CDR1 KGHDR, CDR2 SFDVKD. The CDR3 covers 13 residues. The CDR3 coding sequence is TGTGCCACCCCCCGTCGGGGGAACACTGAAGCTTTCTTT. It codes for CATPRRGNTEAFF.

This clonotype occurred many times. The V call is TRBV20-1, the J call TRBJ1-2, with D possibly being TRBD1 (6 bases). The CDR3 length is 13 residues. The V gene lost 7 bases and the J gene lost 0 bases, with 12 bases spanning the gap. CDR1 and CDR2 from the germline V gene are DFQATT and SNEGSKA (reference sequence). In nucleotides, the CDR3 is TGCAGTGTCCCGGACAGAGCTAACTATGGCTACACCTTC. It specifies CSVPDRANYGYTF.

J is TRBJ2-5 and V is TRBV6-5; D possibly corresponds to TRBD1 (6 bases). V lost 6 bases to trimming and J lost 4 bases, with 6 bases between them. Germline V gives CDR1 MNHEY, CDR2 SVGAGI. The CDR3 totals 11 residues. The CDR3 spells CASRQGETQYF. In DNA form, the CDR3 reads TGTGCCAGCAGACAGGGAGAGACCCAGTACTTC.

This rearrangement joins TRBV20-1 to TRBJ2-5, with D possibly being TRBD1 (5 bases). The germline CDR1 and CDR2 sequences are DFQATT and SNEGSKA (reference sequence). Trimming removed 0 bases from V and 3 bases from J, with 11 bases in between. The CDR3 covers 14 residues. The CDR3 region is CSARDWQGEETQYF. For the CDR3, the DNA is TGCAGTGCTAGAGATTGGCAAGGGGAAGAGACCCAGTACTTC.

This clonotype was observed many times. The chain joins TRBV7-2 to TRBJ1-2; the D is unclear. The CDR3 consists of 17 residues. Germline V CDR1 and CDR2: SGHTA, FQGNSA. The V and J ends lost 6 bases and 7 bases respectively, with 27 bases between them. The chain's CDR3 is CASRDWVATPERTGYTF. CDR3 DNA sequence: TGTGCCAGCAGAGATTGGGTTGCGACTCCGGAACGCACTGGCTACACCTTC.

This clonotype occurred a few times. The chain couples TRBV27 to TRBJ2-7; no firm D call. The germline CDR1 and CDR2 sequences are MNHEY and SMNVEV (reference sequence). Trimming took off 0 bases at V and 7 bases at J, with 13 bases between the two ends. The CDR3 runs 14 residues. The CDR3 DNA follows: TGTGCCAGCAGTTTATCGACGGTCCCGGCTGAGCAGTACTTC. As protein: CASSLSTVPAEQYF.

This clonotype was recorded many times. The rearrangement uses TRBV6-5 and TRBJ1-5; 7 nucleotides match TRBD1. V lost 5 bases to trimming and J lost 4 bases; unmatched junction nucleotides: 5. Per the germline V gene, CDR1 is MNHEY and CDR2 is SVGAGI. The CDR3 consists of 14 residues. The CDR3 region is CASSRRGLNQPQHF. The CDR3 coding sequence is TGTGCCAGCAGTCGTAGGGGGCTAAATCAGCCCCAGCATTTT.

As for this clonotype: Because the CDR3 is missing its conserved closing phenylalanine or tryptophan, this is likely a read error. The DNA is omitted, as the CDR3 cannot be located on it reliably, and the CDR3 follows TCRdb's listing. The J gene is TRBJ2-2, the V gene TRBV28; the table names TRBD1, a call not compared with the DNA. The CDR3 contains 11 residues when both ends are counted. Germline-derived CDR1 and CDR2 are MDHEN and SYDVKM. The CDR3 loop is CASNRPGQGGS.

The chain uses TRBV15 and TRBJ2-5; 10 nucleotides agree with TRBD1. The CDR3 length is 14 residues. CDR1 and CDR2 from the germline V gene are LNHNV and YYDKDF (reference sequence). The J segment lost 10 bases and the V segment lost 1 base, leaving 6 bases of the junction unmatched. The CDR3 is CATSRGDRGRDQYF. The DNA of the CDR3 is TGTGCCACCAGCAGAGGGGACAGGGGAAGAGACCAGTACTTC.

In the case of this clonotype: Mismatch with germline at one junction end may stem from a read error. V usage is TRBV15 and J usage is TRBJ1-4; D uncertain. Germline V gene lookup returns CDR1 LNHNV and CDR2 YYDKDF (reference sequence). This CDR3 spans 14 amino acids. CDR3 loop: CATSSVGVGGKLLF. The CDR3 DNA follows: TGTGCCACCAGCAGTGTGGGAGTTGGCGGAAAACTGCTTTTT. Filled out from reference TRBV15 and TRBJ1-4, the complete variable domain reads DAMVIQNPRYQVTQFGKPVTLSCSQTLNHNVMYWYQQKSSQAPKLLFHYYDKDFNNEADTPDNFQSRRPNTSFCFLDIRSPGLGDTAMYLCATSSVGVGGKLLFGSGTQLSVL.

The chain combines TRBV6-1 with TRBJ2-3; 7 nucleotides line up with TRBD1. V was clipped by 3 bases and J by 4 bases; unmatched bases: 4. CDR3 length: 14 residues. Per the germline V gene, CDR1 is MNHNS and CDR2 is SASEGT. The CDR3 nucleotides are TGTGCCAGCAGTGATAGTCAGGGGGCAGATACGCAGTATTTT. This sequence encodes CASSDSQGADTQYF.